These T cell receptor beta chains were read from a single sample in a study of T cell changes during pregnancy in multiple sclerosis. The method was immunoSEQ multiplex PCR; TCRdb's version includes in-frame clones alone and lacks a portion of them. The profile shows about 57,000 clones, 75% to 90% of them singletons. The sequencing used CD4+ T cells from peripheral blood mononuclear cells, collected in the third trimester of pregnancy. Receptor source: a female donor with multiple sclerosis, enrolled in a pregnancy study. Each CDR3 is given with its conserved first and last residue. Each record gives: D gene, J gene, V gene, clone size, CDR3 DNA, CDR3 protein. D genes are given only for firm matches. Some rows mark clone size as missing; the rest say once, few, many or name a class of expanded clone.

d_call: NA
j_call: TRBJ1-1
v_call: TRBV27
clone_size: NA
cdr3_nt: TGTGCCAGCAGGAGGGGCGGGAGGACTGAAGCTTTCTTT
cdr3_aa: CASRRGGRTEAFF

d_call: TRBD2
j_call: TRBJ2-1
v_call: TRBV18
clone_size: once
cdr3_nt: TGTGCCAGCTCACCTTTAGCGGGAGGGCCACAGGGTGAGCAGTTCTTC
cdr3_aa: CASSPLAGGPQGEQFF

d_call: TRBD2
j_call: TRBJ2-1
v_call: TRBV9
clone_size: NA
cdr3_nt: TGTGCCAGCAGCCCAGGGACTAGCGGGTACAATGAGCAGTTCTTC
cdr3_aa: CASSPGTSGYNEQFF

d_call: NA
j_call: TRBJ2-5
v_call: TRBV30
clone_size: once
cdr3_nt: TGTGCCTGGAGTGTACTAAGGAAGACCCAGTACTTC
cdr3_aa: CAWSVLRKTQYF

d_call: TRBD1
j_call: TRBJ2-7
v_call: TRBV19
clone_size: NA
cdr3_nt: TGTGCCAGTAGTCAGGGGACAGGCCCTCACGAGCAGTACTTC
cdr3_aa: CASSQGTGPHEQYF

d_call: TRBD2
j_call: TRBJ2-5
v_call: TRBV10-2
clone_size: once
cdr3_nt: TGCGCCAGCAGTCCTAGCGGGAGTCGAAAAGGGGAGACCCAGTACTTC
cdr3_aa: CASSPSGSRKGETQYF

d_call: TRBD1
j_call: TRBJ1-2
v_call: TRBV19
clone_size: NA
cdr3_nt: TGTGCCAGTTCAAACAGGGGGCCGGACTATGGCTACACCTTC
cdr3_aa: CASSNRGPDYGYTF

d_call: NA
j_call: TRBJ1-5
v_call: TRBV7-9
clone_size: NA
cdr3_nt: TGTGCCAGCAGCGTTAGGGGAAGCAATCAGCCCCAGCATTTT
cdr3_aa: CASSVRGSNQPQHF

d_call: TRBD1
j_call: TRBJ1-3
v_call: TRBV7-2
clone_size: NA
cdr3_nt: TGTGCCAGCAGCTCCGTAAGAGGACAGGGTGTAGGAAACACCATATATTTT
cdr3_aa: CASSSVRGQGVGNTIYF

d_call: TRBD1
j_call: TRBJ2-2
v_call: TRBV25-1
clone_size: once
cdr3_nt: TGTGCCATCACAGGGGCATCGGGGGAGCTGTTTTTT
cdr3_aa: CAITGASGELFF

d_call: TRBD1
j_call: TRBJ1-3
v_call: TRBV4-3
clone_size: once
cdr3_nt: TGCGCCAGCAGCCCCCACCCCGGGACAGGCTCTGGAAACACCATATATTTT
cdr3_aa: CASSPHPGTGSGNTIYF

d_call: NA
j_call: TRBJ1-1
v_call: TRBV19
clone_size: NA
cdr3_nt: TGTGCCAGTACAGGGTTAGGGACTGAAGCTTTCTTT
cdr3_aa: CASTGLGTEAFF

d_call: TRBD1
j_call: TRBJ1-1
v_call: TRBV5-1
clone_size: NA
cdr3_nt: TGCGCCAGCAGCTTTCAGGGGGCGAACACTGAAGCTTTCTTT
cdr3_aa: CASSFQGANTEAFF

d_call: NA
j_call: TRBJ2-7
v_call: TRBV30
clone_size: few
cdr3_nt: TGTGCCTGGAGTGGGGCAGGGGACATCCTCGACGAGCAGTACTTC
cdr3_aa: CAWSGAGDILDEQYF

d_call: NA
j_call: TRBJ1-6
v_call: TRBV18
clone_size: NA
cdr3_nt: TGTGCCAGCTCACCACCTCGCGTTTCTTCCAGGGTTAATTCACCCCTCCACTTT
cdr3_aa: CASSPPRVSSRVNSPLHF

d_call: TRBD1
j_call: TRBJ2-7
v_call: TRBV7-2
clone_size: NA
cdr3_nt: TGTGCCAGCAGCTTGCCGGGACAGACTTACGAGCAGTACTTC
cdr3_aa: CASSLPGQTYEQYF

d_call: TRBD1
j_call: TRBJ2-5
v_call: TRBV2
clone_size: NA
cdr3_nt: TGTGCCGTGGTCAAGGGGGCTAAGACCCAGTACTTC
cdr3_aa: CAVVKGAKTQYF

d_call: TRBD1
j_call: TRBJ1-1
v_call: TRBV13
clone_size: NA
cdr3_nt: TGTGCCAGCAGCCAAACCAGGGGGGTAGCTTTCTTT
cdr3_aa: CASSQTRGVAFF

d_call: TRBD1
j_call: TRBJ1-2
v_call: TRBV30
clone_size: NA
cdr3_nt: TGTGCCTGGAGTCCGAGGTCTACTGCAGGGGGTCATGGCTACACCTTC
cdr3_aa: CAWSPRSTAGGHGYTF

d_call: TRBD2
j_call: TRBJ2-3
v_call: TRBV14
clone_size: once
cdr3_nt: TGTGCCAGCAGCCAACGAGGCCTGGGACTAGATCCCGATACGCAGTATTTT
cdr3_aa: CASSQRGLGLDPDTQYF